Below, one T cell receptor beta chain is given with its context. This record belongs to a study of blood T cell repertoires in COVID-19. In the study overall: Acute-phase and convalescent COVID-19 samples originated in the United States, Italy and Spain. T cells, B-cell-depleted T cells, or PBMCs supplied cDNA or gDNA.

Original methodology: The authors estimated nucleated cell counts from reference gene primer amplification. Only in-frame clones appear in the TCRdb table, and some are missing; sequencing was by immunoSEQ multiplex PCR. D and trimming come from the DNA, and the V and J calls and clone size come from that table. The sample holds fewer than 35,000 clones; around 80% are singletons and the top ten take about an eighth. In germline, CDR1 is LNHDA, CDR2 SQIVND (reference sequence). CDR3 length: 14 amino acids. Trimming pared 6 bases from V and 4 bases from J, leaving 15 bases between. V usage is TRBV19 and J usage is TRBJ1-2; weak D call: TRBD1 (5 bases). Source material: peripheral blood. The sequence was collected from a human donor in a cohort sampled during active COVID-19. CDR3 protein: CASSRQSSSYGYTF. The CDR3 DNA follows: TGTGCCAGTAGCCGACAGAGCAGTAGCTATGGCTACACCTTC.